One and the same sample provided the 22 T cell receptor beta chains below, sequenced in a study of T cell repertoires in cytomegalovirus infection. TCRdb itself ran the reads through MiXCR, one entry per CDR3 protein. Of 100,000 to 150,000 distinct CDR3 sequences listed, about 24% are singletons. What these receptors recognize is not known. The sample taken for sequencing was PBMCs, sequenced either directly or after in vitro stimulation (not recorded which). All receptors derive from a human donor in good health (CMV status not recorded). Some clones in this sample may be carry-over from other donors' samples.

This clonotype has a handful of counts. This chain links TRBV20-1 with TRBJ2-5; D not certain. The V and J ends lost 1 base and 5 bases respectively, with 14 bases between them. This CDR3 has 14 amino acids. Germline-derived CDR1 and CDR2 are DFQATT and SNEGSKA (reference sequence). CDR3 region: CSARGGVVYETQYF. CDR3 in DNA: TGCAGTGCTAGAGGAGGCGTTGTCTATGAGACCCAGTACTTC.

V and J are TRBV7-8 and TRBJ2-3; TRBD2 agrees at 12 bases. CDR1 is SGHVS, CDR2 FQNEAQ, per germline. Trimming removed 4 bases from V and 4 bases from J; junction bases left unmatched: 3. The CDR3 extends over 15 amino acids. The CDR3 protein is CASSSSGRASDTQYF. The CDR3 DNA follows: TGTGCCAGCAGCTCTAGCGGGAGGGCCTCAGATACGCAGTATTTT.

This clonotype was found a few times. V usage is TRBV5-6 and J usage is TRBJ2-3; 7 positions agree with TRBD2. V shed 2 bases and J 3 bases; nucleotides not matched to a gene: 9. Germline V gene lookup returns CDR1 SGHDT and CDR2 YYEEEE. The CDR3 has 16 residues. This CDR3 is CASSFSTSGMTDTQYF. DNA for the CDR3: TGTGCCAGCAGCTTTAGTACAAGCGGGATGACAGATACGCAGTATTTT.

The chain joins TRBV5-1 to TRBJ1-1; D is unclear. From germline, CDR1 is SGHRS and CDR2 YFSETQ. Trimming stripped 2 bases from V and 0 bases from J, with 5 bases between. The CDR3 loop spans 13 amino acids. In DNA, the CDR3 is TGCGCCAGCAGCTTCAGCCTGAACACTGAAGCTTTCTTT. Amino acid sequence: CASSFSLNTEAFF.

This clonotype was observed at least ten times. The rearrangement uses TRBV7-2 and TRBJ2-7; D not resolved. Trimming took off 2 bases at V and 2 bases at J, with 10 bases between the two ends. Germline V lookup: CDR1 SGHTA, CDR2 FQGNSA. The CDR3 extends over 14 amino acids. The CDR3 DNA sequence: TGTGCCAGCAGCTTAAGAGGCCCCACCTACGAGCAGTACTTC. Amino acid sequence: CASSLRGPTYEQYF.

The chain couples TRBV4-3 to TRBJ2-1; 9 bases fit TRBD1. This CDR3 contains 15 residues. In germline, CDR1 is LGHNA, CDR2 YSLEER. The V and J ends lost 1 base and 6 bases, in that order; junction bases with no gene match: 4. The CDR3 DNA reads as TGCGCCAGCAGCCAAGGACAGGGGGTAGGCAATGAGCAGTTCTTC. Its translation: CASSQGQGVGNEQFF.

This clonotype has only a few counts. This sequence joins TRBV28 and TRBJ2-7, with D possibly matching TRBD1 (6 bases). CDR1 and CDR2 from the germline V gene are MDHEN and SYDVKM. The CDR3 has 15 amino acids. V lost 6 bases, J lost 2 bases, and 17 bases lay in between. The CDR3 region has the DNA TGTGCCAGCAGCCGGCCCCTGACAGGAACCTACGAGCAGTACTTC. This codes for CASSRPLTGTYEQYF. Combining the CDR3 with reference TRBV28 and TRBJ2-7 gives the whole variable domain DVKVTQSSRYLVKRTGEKVFLECVQDMDHENMFWYRQDPGLGLRLIYFSYDVKMKEKGDIPEGYSVSREKKERFSLILESASTNQTSMYLCASSRPLTGTYEQYFGPGTRLTVT.

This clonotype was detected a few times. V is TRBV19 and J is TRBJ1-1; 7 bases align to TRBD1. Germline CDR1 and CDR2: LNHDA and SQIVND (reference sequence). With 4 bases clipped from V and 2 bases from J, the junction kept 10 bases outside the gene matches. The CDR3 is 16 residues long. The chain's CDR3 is CASSTSRDSRNTEAFF. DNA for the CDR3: TGTGCCAGTAGTACGAGTCGGGACAGCCGAAACACTGAAGCTTTCTTT.

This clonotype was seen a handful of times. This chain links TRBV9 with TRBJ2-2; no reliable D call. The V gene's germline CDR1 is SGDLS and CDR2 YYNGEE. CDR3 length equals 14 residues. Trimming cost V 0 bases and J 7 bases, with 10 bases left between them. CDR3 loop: CASSVVVKDGELFF. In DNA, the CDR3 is TGTGCCAGCAGCGTAGTCGTAAAGGACGGGGAGCTGTTTTTT.

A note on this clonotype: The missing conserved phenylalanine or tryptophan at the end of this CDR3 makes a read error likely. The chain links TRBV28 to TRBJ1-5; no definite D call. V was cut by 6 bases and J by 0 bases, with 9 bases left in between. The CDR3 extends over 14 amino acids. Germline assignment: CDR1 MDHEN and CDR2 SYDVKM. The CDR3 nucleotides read TGTGCCAGCAGGAGAAACCTTAGCAATCAGCCCCAGCATCTT. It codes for CASRRNLSNQPQHL.

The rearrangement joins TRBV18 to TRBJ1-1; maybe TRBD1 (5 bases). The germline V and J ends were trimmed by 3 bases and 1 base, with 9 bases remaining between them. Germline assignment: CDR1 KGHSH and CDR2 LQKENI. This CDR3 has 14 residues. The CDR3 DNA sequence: TGTGCCAGCTCACCCCAGACAGAGAACACTGAAGCTTTCTTT. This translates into CASSPQTENTEAFF.

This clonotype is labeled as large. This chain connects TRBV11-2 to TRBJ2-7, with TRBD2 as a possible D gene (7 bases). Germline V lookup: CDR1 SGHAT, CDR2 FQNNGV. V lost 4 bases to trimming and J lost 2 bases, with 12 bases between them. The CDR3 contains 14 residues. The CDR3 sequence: CASSSREGAYEQYV. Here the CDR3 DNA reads TGTGCCAGCAGCTCCAGGGAGGGGGCCTACGAGCAGTACGTC.

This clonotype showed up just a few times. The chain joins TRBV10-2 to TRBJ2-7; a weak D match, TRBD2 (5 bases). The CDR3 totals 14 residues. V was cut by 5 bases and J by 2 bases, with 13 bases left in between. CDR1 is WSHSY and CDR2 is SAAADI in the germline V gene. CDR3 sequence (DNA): TGCGCCAGCAGTCCCGACTACTATACCTACGAGCAGTACGTC. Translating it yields CASSPDYYTYEQYV.

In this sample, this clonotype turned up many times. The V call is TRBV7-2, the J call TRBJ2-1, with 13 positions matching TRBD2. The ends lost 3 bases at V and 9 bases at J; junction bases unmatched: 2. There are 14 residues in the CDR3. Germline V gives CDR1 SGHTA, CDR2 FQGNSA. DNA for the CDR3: TGTGCCAGCAGCTTCGGACTAGCGGGAGTTGAGCAGTTCTTC. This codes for CASSFGLAGVEQFF. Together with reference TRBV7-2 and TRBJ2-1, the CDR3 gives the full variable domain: GAGVSQSPSNKVTEKGKDVELRCDPISGHTALYWYRQSLGQGLEFLIYFQGNSAPDKSGLPSDRFSAERTGGSVSTLTIQRTQQEDSAVYLCASSFGLAGVEQFFGPGTRLTVL.

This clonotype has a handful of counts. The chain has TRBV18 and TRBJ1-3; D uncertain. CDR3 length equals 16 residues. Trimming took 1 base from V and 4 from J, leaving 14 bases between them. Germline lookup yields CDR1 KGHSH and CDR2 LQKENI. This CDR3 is CASSPQAVGNGNTIYF. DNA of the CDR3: TGTGCCAGCTCACCACAAGCGGTGGGCAACGGAAACACCATATATTTT.

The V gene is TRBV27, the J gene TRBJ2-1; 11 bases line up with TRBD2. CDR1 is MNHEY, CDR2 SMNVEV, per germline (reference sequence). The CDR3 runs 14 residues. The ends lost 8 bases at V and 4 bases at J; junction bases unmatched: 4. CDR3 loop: CASYGTSGYNEQFF. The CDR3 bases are TGTGCCAGCTACGGGACTAGCGGATACAATGAGCAGTTCTTC.

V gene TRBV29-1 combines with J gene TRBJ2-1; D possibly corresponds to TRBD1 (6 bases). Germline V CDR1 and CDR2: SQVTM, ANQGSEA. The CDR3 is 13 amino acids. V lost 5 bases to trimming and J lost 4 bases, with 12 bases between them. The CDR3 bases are TGCAGCGTTAGTAGGGACACTTACAATGAGCAGTTCTTC. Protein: CSVSRDTYNEQFF.

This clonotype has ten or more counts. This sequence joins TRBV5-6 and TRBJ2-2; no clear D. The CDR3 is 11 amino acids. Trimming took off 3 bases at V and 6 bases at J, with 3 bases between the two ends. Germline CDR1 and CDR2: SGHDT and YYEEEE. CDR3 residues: CASSWAGELFF. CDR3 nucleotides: TGTGCCAGCAGCTGGGCCGGGGAGCTGTTTTTT.

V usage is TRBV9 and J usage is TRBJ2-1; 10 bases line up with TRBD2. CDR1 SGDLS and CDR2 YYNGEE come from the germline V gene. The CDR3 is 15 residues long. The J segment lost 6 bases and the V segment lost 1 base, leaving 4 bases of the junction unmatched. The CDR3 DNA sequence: TGTGCCAGCAGCGTAAAGCCTAGCGGGAGCAATGAGCAGTTCTTC. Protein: CASSVKPSGSNEQFF.

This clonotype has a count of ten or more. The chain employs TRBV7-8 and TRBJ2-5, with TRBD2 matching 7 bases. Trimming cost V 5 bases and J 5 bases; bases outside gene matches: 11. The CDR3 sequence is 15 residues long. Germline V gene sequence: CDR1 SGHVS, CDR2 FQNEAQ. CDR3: CASSLTGGLGETQYF. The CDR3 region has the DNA TGTGCCAGCAGCCTTACGGGAGGTCTTGGGGAGACCCAGTACTTC.

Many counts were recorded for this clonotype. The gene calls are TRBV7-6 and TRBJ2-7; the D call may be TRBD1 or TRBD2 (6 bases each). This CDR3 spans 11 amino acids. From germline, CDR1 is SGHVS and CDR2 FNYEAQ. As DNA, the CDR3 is TGTTTGGGCAGGGGAGGACACGAGCAGTACTTC. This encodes CLGRGGHEQYF.

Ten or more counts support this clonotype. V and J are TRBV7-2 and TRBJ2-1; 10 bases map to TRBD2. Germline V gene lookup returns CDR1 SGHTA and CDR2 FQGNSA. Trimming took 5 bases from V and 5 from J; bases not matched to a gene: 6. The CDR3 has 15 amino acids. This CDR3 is CASSQTLAGNNEQFF. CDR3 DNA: TGTGCCAGCAGCCAGACACTAGCGGGGAACAATGAGCAGTTCTTC.